Below are 26 T cell receptor beta chains sequenced from a single sample in a study of blood T cells in healthy people across ages. Primers used in a second PCR of about 7 to 12 cycles were a sample-barcoded 5' primer and a J-beta primer mix. TCRdb fed the 5' RACE reads into MiXCR, producing one record per CDR3 protein. The sample has 450,000 to 700,000 distinct CDR3 sequences; 25% to 30% are singletons. Sequenced material: blood. The receptor source for this set is a woman in her 70s in good health.

This clonotype was recorded a few times. This chain links TRBV4-2 with TRBJ2-3, with 8 bases that match TRBD2. Trimming removed 3 bases from V and 0 bases from J; junction bases left unmatched: 5. This CDR3 contains 16 residues. Germline V gene lookup returns CDR1 LGHNA and CDR2 YNFKEQ. CDR3 residues: CASSQSIAGSTDTQYF. In DNA, the CDR3 is TGTGCCAGCAGCCAGTCAATAGCGGGGAGCACAGATACGCAGTATTTT.

This clonotype has only a few counts. The chain is built from TRBV20-1 and TRBJ2-5; 12 bases align to TRBD2. Gene TRBJ2-1 matches the end of the DNA better, so the J call may be wrong. CDR3 length: 20 residues. Germline-derived CDR1 and CDR2 are DFQATT and SNEGSKA (reference sequence). CDR3 in DNA: TGCAGTGCTAGAGAACAGCCCGGGGTTACTAGCGGGGGGACCTACAATGAGCAGTTCTTC. Protein sequence: CSAREQPGVTSGGTYNEQFF.

In this sample, this clonotype turned up a few times. The chain uses TRBV20-1 and TRBJ2-3; TRBD2 matches 9 bases. V lost 2 bases, J lost 2 bases, and 8 bases stayed unmatched. From germline, CDR1 is DFQATT and CDR2 SNEGSKA (reference sequence). The CDR3 sequence is 16 residues long. The CDR3 reads CSARWLAGISTDTQYF. The CDR3 coding sequence is TGCAGTGCTAGATGGCTAGCGGGAATCTCCACAGATACGCAGTATTTT.

This clonotype appeared a few times. J is TRBJ2-7 and V is TRBV7-3; 10 nucleotides match TRBD2. This CDR3 is built from 15 residues. CDR1 and CDR2 from the germline V gene are SGHTA and FQGTGA. Trimming at V came to 1 base and at J to 2 bases, leaving 2 bases not matched to a gene. The CDR3 bases are TGTGCCAGCAGCTTAAACCTAGCGGGGGCCTACGAGCAGTACTTC. Amino acids: CASSLNLAGAYEQYF.

This clonotype was seen ten or more times. The chain joins TRBV24-1 to TRBJ2-5; TRBD1 is a possible D gene (6 bases). Germline CDR1 reads KGHDR; CDR2 reads SFDVKD. CDR3 length: 15 residues. V lost 4 bases and J 1 base, leaving 12 bases between the germline ends. The CDR3 is CATSDPTGSQETQYF. CDR3 nucleotide sequence: TGTGCCACCAGTGACCCCACAGGGTCCCAAGAGACCCAGTACTTC.

Remarks on this clonotype: A read error may explain this, as a much larger clone is one base away. V usage is TRBV5-6 and J usage is TRBJ1-2; 9 nucleotides agree with TRBD1. CDR3 length equals 13 residues. Germline V lookup: CDR1 SGHDT, CDR2 YYEEEE. Written as DNA, the CDR3 is TGTGCCAGCAGCGACACAGGGGGCAATGGCTGCACCTTC. Translation gives CASSDTGGNGCTF. The full variable domain, rest sourced from reference TRBV5-6 and TRBJ1-2, is DAGVTQSPTHLIKTRGQQVTLRCSPKSGHDTVSWYQQALGQGPQFIFQYYEEEERQRGNFPDRFSGHQFPNYSSELNVNALLLGDSALYLCASSDTGGNGCTFGSGTRLTVV.

The V gene is TRBV20-1, the J gene TRBJ2-6; possibly TRBD1 for D (5 bases). This CDR3 has 15 amino acids. Germline V lookup: CDR1 DFQATT, CDR2 SNEGSKA (reference sequence). V lost 6 bases to trimming and J lost 0 bases, with 12 bases between them. This CDR3 is CSASKGYSGANVLTF. CDR3 in DNA: TGCAGTGCCTCCAAGGGGTACTCTGGGGCCAACGTCCTGACTTTC.

This clonotype was recorded at least ten times. The junction departs from germline at one end; a sequencing error may be responsible. The chain employs TRBV5-1 and TRBJ2-5; unclear D gene. The V gene's germline CDR1 is SGHRS and CDR2 YFSETQ. There are 12 residues in the CDR3. The CDR3 sequence is CASSLQQETQYF. The CDR3 region has the DNA TGTGCCAGCAGCTTACAGCAAGAGACCCAGTACTTC. Looking up the rest from reference TRBV5-1 and TRBJ2-5 gives the full variable domain: KAGVTQTPRYLIKTRGQQVTLSCSPISGHRSVSWYQQTPGQGLQFLFEYFSETQRNKGNFPGRFSGRQFSNSRSEMNVSTLELGDSALYLCASSLQQETQYFGPGTRLLVL.

This clonotype was counted between two and nine times. The chain is built from TRBV29-1 and TRBJ1-3; D unclear. V was trimmed by 1 base and J by 0 bases, leaving 7 bases between them. CDR3 length: 14 amino acids. The germline gives CDR1 SQVTM, CDR2 ANQGSEA. In nucleotides, the CDR3 is TGCAGCGTTGAAGGGCAGAGCTCTGGAAACACCATATATTTT. Residues: CSVEGQSSGNTIYF. Variable domain in full (rest from reference TRBV29-1 and TRBJ1-3): SAVISQKPSRDICQRGTSLTIQCQVDSQVTMMFWYRQQPGQSLTLIATANQGSEATYESGFVIDKFPISRPNLTFSTLTVSNMSPEDSSIYLCSVEGQSSGNTIYFGEGSWLTVV.

This clonotype has a handful of counts. The gene calls are TRBV18 and TRBJ2-2; weak D call: TRBD1 (5 bases). The CDR3 loop spans 13 amino acids. Trimming cost V 6 bases and J 7 bases, with 12 bases left between them. The germline CDR1 and CDR2 sequences are KGHSH and LQKENI. The CDR3 loop reads CASSFDRDGELFF. Here the CDR3 DNA reads TGTGCCAGCTCGTTCGACAGAGACGGGGAGCTGTTTTTT. The whole variable domain, remainder taken from reference TRBV18 and TRBJ2-2, is NAGVMQNPRHLVRRRGQEARLRCSPMKGHSHVYWYRQLPEEGLKFMVYLQKENIIDESGMPKERFSAEFPKEGPSILRIQQVVRGDSAAYFCASSFDRDGELFFGEGSRLTVL.

In its sample, this clonotype was seen a few times. The rearrangement links TRBV5-1 to TRBJ1-3, with D perhaps TRBD1 (6 bases). CDR3 length: 13 amino acids. Germline V gene lookup returns CDR1 SGHRS and CDR2 YFSETQ. With 4 bases removed from V and 8 bases from J, the gap between germline ends came to 13 bases. DNA of the CDR3: TGCGCCAGCAGCAGGGACACCTACGACACCATATATTTT. This codes for CASSRDTYDTIYF. The variable domain in full, completed from reference TRBV5-1 and TRBJ1-3, reads KAGVTQTPRYLIKTRGQQVTLSCSPISGHRSVSWYQQTPGQGLQFLFEYFSETQRNKGNFPGRFSGRQFSNSRSEMNVSTLELGDSALYLCASSRDTYDTIYFGEGSWLTVV.

The chain has TRBV6-2 or TRBV6-3 and TRBJ2-5; 11 bases line up with TRBD2. CDR3 size: 15 residues. Trimming took 5 bases from V and 2 from J; bases not matched to a gene: 4. CDR1 and CDR2 from the germline V gene are MNHEY and SVGEGT. DNA of the CDR3: TGTGCCAGCAGTGGAATAGCGGGGGGGCAAGAGACCCAGTACTTC. Translating gives CASSGIAGGQETQYF.

This clonotype occurred a few times. The rearrangement joins TRBV7-9 to TRBJ1-4; 12 bases are a match to TRBD1. Germline CDR1 reads SEHNR; CDR2 reads FQNEAQ (reference sequence). This CDR3 comprises 17 residues. With V trimmed by 5 bases and J by 0 bases, 4 bases remained unmatched. CDR3 sequence reads: CASSPGQGATTNEKLFF. As DNA, the CDR3 is TGTGCCAGCAGCCCGGGACAGGGGGCGACAACTAATGAAAAACTGTTTTTT.

V usage is TRBV6-5 and J usage is TRBJ2-5; D possibly uses TRBD1 or TRBD2 (6 bases each). The DNA matches TRBJ2-7 better at its end, which makes the J call doubtful. The length of the CDR3 is 12 residues. The V gene's germline CDR1 is MNHEY and CDR2 SVGAGI. CDR3 in DNA: TGTGCCACCGGGGGCCGACCCTACGAGCAGTACTTC. It yields the protein CATGGRPYEQYF.

The chain uses TRBV14 and TRBJ1-1, with a possible D match to TRBD1 (6 bases). CDR1 SGHDN and CDR2 FVKESK come from the germline V gene. The CDR3 is made up of 14 amino acids. Trimming cost V 6 bases and J 8 bases, with 19 bases left between them. The CDR3 bases are TGTGCCAGCAGACTGTACCGGGACAAAGGAGAAGCTTTCTTT. Translating it yields CASRLYRDKGEAFF.

This clonotype was detected only a few times. The V and J genes are TRBV9 and TRBJ2-1; 8 positions match TRBD1. The CDR3 has 15 amino acids. Germline loops: CDR1 SGDLS, CDR2 YYNGEE. Trimming at V came to 3 bases and at J to 8 bases, leaving 10 bases not matched to a gene. The CDR3 nucleotides read TGTGCCAGCAGCGATACAGGGGGATGGGGTCATGAGCAGTTCTTC. Its translation is CASSDTGGWGHEQFF.

A word on this clonotype: A read error may explain this, as a much larger clone is one base away. The chain joins TRBV5-1 to TRBJ2-5; D might be TRBD1 or TRBD2, each matching 5 bases. Germline V CDR1 and CDR2: SGHRS, YFSETQ. CDR3 size: 15 residues. The CDR3 nucleotides are TGCGCCAGCAGCTCCACCGGGGCAGCCCAAGAGACCCGGTACTTC. It codes for CASSSTGAAQETRYF.

This clonotype has more than one count but fewer than ten. This chain links TRBV20-1 with TRBJ1-2; no firm D call. The CDR3 extends over 15 amino acids. Per the germline V gene, CDR1 is DFQATT and CDR2 is SNEGSKA (reference sequence). The V end was cut by 5 bases, the J end by 1 base, with 17 bases between. In DNA form, the CDR3 reads TGCAGTGCTCTAGATAGGGATGGGAATAACTATGGCTACACCTTC. It yields the protein CSALDRDGNNYGYTF.

This chain joins TRBV5-1 and TRBJ2-3; no definite D call. Trimming stripped 4 bases from V and 8 bases from J, with 8 bases between. The CDR3 covers 11 residues. Germline values: CDR1 SGHRS, CDR2 YFSETQ. The CDR3 DNA follows: TGCGCCAGCAGCATTAGCCTTACGCAGTATTTT. Encoded protein: CASSISLTQYF.

This clonotype appeared a few times. The chain combines TRBV24-1 with TRBJ1-3; D unresolved. Trimming cost V 7 bases and J 0 bases, with 9 bases left between them. The CDR3 totals 14 residues. Per the germline V gene, CDR1 is KGHDR and CDR2 is SFDVKD. The CDR3 spells CATSLRSSGNTIYF. In DNA form, the CDR3 reads TGTGCCACCAGCTTACGGAGCTCTGGAAACACCATATATTTT.

There are a few counts of this clonotype. This chain joins TRBV6-5 and TRBJ2-7; tentative D call: TRBD1 (5 bases). In germline, CDR1 is MNHEY, CDR2 SVGAGI. CDR3 length: 16 residues. Trimming shortened V by 0 bases and J by 3 bases, and 15 bases separated the two germline ends. The CDR3 sequence is CASSYSVLWGDYEQYF. The CDR3 DNA reads TGTGCCAGCAGTTACTCGGTCCTATGGGGCGACTACGAGCAGTACTTC.

This chain joins TRBV5-1 and TRBJ2-1; 11 bases fit TRBD2. The CDR3 is made up of 16 amino acids. After removal of 4 bases from V and 6 bases from J, the junction contained 9 bases not matched to a gene. Germline-derived CDR1 and CDR2 are SGHRS and YFSETQ. The CDR3 DNA is TGCGCCAGCAGCCGTTTAGCGGGGGGGCCTCTCAATGAGCAGTTCTTC. Protein sequence: CASSRLAGGPLNEQFF.

The DNA for the CDR3 is TGTGCCAGCAGCAGGGAAGGGGGTCGATGGGAGACCCAGTACTTC. As protein: CASSREGGRWETQYF. The chain employs TRBV7-2 and TRBJ2-5; weak D call: TRBD1 (6 bases). Germline V gene lookup returns CDR1 SGHTA and CDR2 FQGNSA. The germline V and J ends were trimmed by 5 bases and 5 bases, with 18 bases remaining between them. This CDR3 contains 15 residues.

On this clonotype: One end of the junction varies from germline; a read error may be responsible. The chain employs TRBV2 and TRBJ1-2, with 7 bases identical to TRBD1. This CDR3 comprises 12 residues. Germline-derived CDR1 and CDR2 are SNHLY and FYNNEI. The CDR3 coding sequence is TGTGCCAGCAGTGTGGGGATAAGACAGGGTCCCTTC. Amino acids: CASSVGIRQGPF.

Only a few counts were recorded for this clonotype. V gene TRBV12-3 or TRBV12-4 combines with J gene TRBJ2-4; TRBD2 aligns across 8 bases. The junction had 7 bases not matched to a gene; V was cut back by 8 bases and J by 1 base. This CDR3 contains 15 residues. This CDR3 is CASRPGGTAKNIQYF. The CDR3, as DNA: TGTGCCAGCCGACCGGGAGGGACGGCCAAAAACATTCAGTACTTC.

This clonotype has only a few counts. This rearrangement joins TRBV15 to TRBJ2-3; 14 bases are shared with TRBD2. Germline V gene data show CDR1 as LNHNV and CDR2 as YYDKDF (reference sequence). Losses at the gene ends were 2 bases for V and 0 bases for J; bases not matched to a gene: 10. The length of the CDR3 is 20 residues. CDR3 nucleotide sequence: TGTGCCACCAGCAGAAGCGGACTAGCGGGGGGACTTTTTAGCACAGATACGCAGTATTTT. It encodes CATSRSGLAGGLFSTDTQYF. The full variable domain, rest sourced from reference TRBV15 and TRBJ2-3, is DAMVIQNPRYQVTQFGKPVTLSCSQTLNHNVMYWYQQKSSQAPKLLFHYYDKDFNNEADTPDNFQSRRPNTSFCFLDIRSPGLGDTAMYLCATSRSGLAGGLFSTDTQYFGPGTRLTVL.